These 32 T cell receptor beta chains originate from one sample sequenced in a study of Ad26.COV2.S vaccination and SARS-CoV-2 variants. The method was immunoSEQ multiplex PCR; TCRdb's version includes in-frame clones alone and lacks a portion of them. Here the sample spans approximately 400,000 clones, about four fifths being singletons. As to treatment: roughly 20 received Ad26.COV2.S at low or high dose, single or two shots; several received placebo; per-sample allocation not given. Specimens were obtained on day 63 following the first vaccine or placebo injection. The source was peripheral blood, collected in a trial of Ad26.COV2.S vaccine versus placebo. The receptor source for this set is a person between 18 and 65 years old who received the Ad26.COV2.S COVID-19 vaccine or a placebo.

The chain links TRBV19 to TRBJ2-6; 9 bases map to TRBD2. There are 16 residues in the CDR3. Germline values: CDR1 LNHDA, CDR2 SQIVND (reference sequence). V was pared by 3 bases and J by 5 bases, with 5 bases of the junction left unmatched. This CDR3 is CASSIQLAGRANVLTF. Written as DNA, the CDR3 is TGTGCCAGTAGTATTCAGCTAGCGGGGAGGGCCAACGTCCTGACTTTC. Full variable domain (rest looked up from reference TRBV19 and TRBJ2-6): DGGITQSPKYLFRKEGQNVTLSCEQNLNHDAMYWYRQDPGQGLRLIYYSQIVNDFQKGDIAEGYSVSREKKESFPLTVTSAQKNPTAFYLCASSIQLAGRANVLTFGAGSRLTVL.

The rearrangement uses TRBV5-6 and TRBJ1-1, with 7 bases matching TRBD1. V was pared by 4 bases and J by 7 bases, with 10 bases of the junction left unmatched. The germline V gene has CDR1 SGHDT and CDR2 YYEEEE. The CDR3 sequence is 14 residues long. The CDR3 sequence: CASSLELAGGEAFF. In nucleotides, the CDR3 is TGTGCCAGCAGCCTGGAGCTGGCAGGGGGTGAAGCTTTCTTT.

The genes are TRBV27 and TRBJ1-2, with D perhaps TRBD1 (6 bases). The CDR3 runs 15 residues. In germline, CDR1 is MNHEY, CDR2 SMNVEV (reference sequence). Between the trimmed V and J ends, which lost 6 bases and 3 bases, there was a span of 17 bases. In nucleotides, the CDR3 is TGTGCCAGCAGGCAACAGGGAAGGGCGGACTATGGCTACACCTTC. Translating gives CASRQQGRADYGYTF.

The genes are TRBV10-2 and TRBJ1-6; 8 bases are a match to TRBD1. J lost 9 bases, V lost 0 bases, and 4 bases had no gene match. The CDR3 has 15 residues. The germline V gene encodes CDR1 WSHSY and CDR2 SAAADI. The CDR3 sequence is CASSESDRASSPLHF. The CDR3 DNA reads TGCGCCAGCAGTGAGTCGGACAGGGCTAGTTCACCCCTCCACTTT.

The rearrangement joins TRBV19 to TRBJ2-4, with a tentative D call TRBD2 (5 bases). The V and J ends lost 10 bases and 2 bases respectively, with 12 bases between them. The CDR3 contains 13 residues. Germline CDR1 is LNHDA and CDR2 is SQIVND (reference sequence). The CDR3 DNA is TGTGCCACCTCCCGCGGGTCCAAAAACATTCAGTACTTC. As protein: CATSRGSKNIQYF.

V usage is TRBV5-5 and J usage is TRBJ2-3; D is uncertain. With 1 base removed from V and 2 bases from J, the gap between germline ends came to 23 bases. This CDR3 contains 19 residues. Germline loops: CDR1 SGHKS, CDR2 YYEKEE (reference sequence). CDR3 DNA sequence: TGTGCCAGCAGCTTGATGCTCCCGGTCGGCCGAGCTAACACAGATACGCAGTATTTT. Translated, it gives CASSLMLPVGRANTDTQYF.

This rearrangement joins TRBV6-5 to TRBJ1-3, with unresolved D. This CDR3 spans 13 amino acids. Germline CDR1 and CDR2: MNHEY and SVGAGI. The ends were cut back, 6 bases at V and 0 bases at J, with 6 bases in the middle. For the CDR3, the DNA is TGTGCCAGCAGGCGGACCTCTGGAAACACCATATATTTT. It is translated as CASRRTSGNTIYF.

CDR3 coding DNA: TGTGCCAGCAGCTTAGCGGCGGGGCAGCCCCAGCATTTT. The encoded protein is CASSLAAGQPQHF. This rearrangement joins TRBV7-8 to TRBJ1-5; no clear D gene. Germline lookup yields CDR1 SGHVS and CDR2 FQNEAQ. This CDR3 is 13 amino acids long. Trimming removed 0 bases from V and 7 bases from J, with 7 bases in between.

V is TRBV28 and J is TRBJ1-1, with 10 bases fitting TRBD1. The V gene end was trimmed by 6 bases and the J gene end by 1 base; junction bases not matched to a gene: 5. Looked up from germline, CDR1 is MDHEN and CDR2 is SYDVKM. This CDR3 spans 15 amino acids. The CDR3 sequence is CASSLRDRGNTEAFF. The CDR3 coding sequence is TGTGCCAGCAGCTTGCGGGACAGGGGGAACACTGAAGCTTTCTTT.

This chain uses TRBV7-2 with TRBJ1-2; 9 bases line up with TRBD1. CDR3 length equals 11 residues. The J segment lost 13 bases and the V segment lost 4 bases, leaving 4 bases of the junction unmatched. Per the germline V gene, CDR1 is SGHTA and CDR2 is FQGNSA. This CDR3 reads CASSWDRAVTF. Here the CDR3 DNA reads TGTGCCAGCAGCTGGGACAGGGCCGTCACCTTC.

The chain is built from TRBV15 and TRBJ1-1; no reliable D call. CDR3 size: 14 residues. The V and J ends lost 1 base and 2 bases respectively, with 8 bases between them. The germline V gene has CDR1 LNHNV and CDR2 YYDKDF (reference sequence). CDR3 region: CATSRGGYNTEAFF. The DNA for the CDR3 is TGTGCCACCAGCAGAGGAGGGTACAACACTGAAGCTTTCTTT.

The V gene is TRBV5-3, the J gene TRBJ2-7; 8 nucleotides align to TRBD1. TRBV5-3 is sorted into the ORF group, with uncertain function. CDR3 length equals 13 residues. V shed 9 bases, J shed 2 bases, and the junction held 7 bases outside the gene matches. The CDR3 region is CATPRQGPYEQYF. As DNA, the CDR3 is TGTGCCACACCTCGACAGGGGCCCTACGAGCAGTACTTC.

The chain links TRBV5-1 to TRBJ1-3; D unresolved. The CDR3 spans 15 residues. V lost 5 bases to trimming and J lost 2 bases, with 14 bases between them. CDR1 SGHRS and CDR2 YFSETQ come from the germline V gene. This CDR3 reads CASRREALAGNTIYF. The CDR3 DNA is TGCGCCAGCAGGAGGGAGGCCCTGGCTGGAAACACCATATATTTT.

This CDR3 reads CASSQVYFGPNQPQHF. In DNA form, the CDR3 reads TGCGCCAGCAGCCAAGTTTACTTTGGGCCTAATCAGCCCCAGCATTTT. This chain joins TRBV4-1 and TRBJ1-5; D not certain. The V end lost 1 base, the J end lost 4 bases, and 14 bases lay between the germline ends. The CDR3 spans 16 residues. From germline, CDR1 is MGHRA and CDR2 YSYEKL.

The gene calls are TRBV11-2 and TRBJ2-3, with 10 positions matching TRBD1. Trimming took 3 bases from V and 5 from J; bases not matched to a gene: 5. Germline CDR1 SGHAT, CDR2 FQNNGV. CDR3 length: 15 amino acids. CDR3 sequence reads: CASSLGTGVVDTQYF. In DNA form, the CDR3 reads TGTGCCAGCAGCTTGGGGACAGGGGTGGTAGATACGCAGTATTTT.

The gene calls are TRBV3-1 (or the pseudogene TRBV3-2) and TRBJ2-3; D is perhaps TRBD2 (6 bases). V lost 4 bases and J lost 7, with 21 bases in between. The germline V gene encodes CDR1 LGHDT and CDR2 YNNKEL (reference sequence). The CDR3 is 16 residues long. The CDR3 DNA reads TGTGCCAGCAGCCCTTTGATTCGGGGGAGGACAAATACGCAGTATTTT. It codes for CASSPLIRGRTNTQYF.

The CDR3 sequence is CASTLSRLDYNSPLHF. The CDR3 bases are TGCGCCAGCACCTTATCTCGACTAGACTATAATTCACCCCTCCACTTT. The chain carries TRBV5-1 and TRBJ1-6, with D unresolved. The CDR3 extends over 16 amino acids. Trimming took off 6 bases at V and 3 bases at J, with 16 bases between the two ends. The germline CDR1 and CDR2 sequences are SGHRS and YFSETQ.

This rearrangement joins TRBV5-6 to TRBJ2-7, with TRBD2 matching over 12 bases. V shed 4 bases, J shed 7 bases, and the junction held 12 bases outside the gene matches. From germline, CDR1 is SGHDT and CDR2 YYEEEE. This CDR3 is 16 amino acids long. The CDR3 spells CASSPIGLAGYSEQYF. The CDR3 DNA reads as TGTGCCAGCAGCCCAATCGGACTAGCGGGATACAGTGAGCAGTACTTC.

The chain's CDR3 is CASSLSTGRVDYGYTF. The CDR3 coding sequence is TGTGCCAGCAGCTTAAGCACGGGGCGTGTCGACTATGGCTACACCTTC. The chain combines TRBV3-1 (or the pseudogene TRBV3-2) with TRBJ1-2; weak D call: TRBD1 (5 bases). The CDR3 contains 16 residues. Germline CDR1 and CDR2: LGHDT and YNNKEL (reference sequence). V lost 5 bases to trimming and J lost 3 bases, with 19 bases between them.

This rearrangement joins TRBV7-9 to TRBJ1-6; D is unresolved. CDR1 is SEHNR and CDR2 is FQNEAQ in the germline V gene (reference sequence). The CDR3 contains 15 residues. Trimming left V 4 bases short and J 7 bases short, with 14 bases between. The CDR3 DNA reads TGTGCCAGCAGCTGGGAAGGGATCAAAAATTCACCCCTCCACTTT. It codes for CASSWEGIKNSPLHF.

V is TRBV4-3 and J is TRBJ2-2; tentatively, D is TRBD2 (7 bases). The CDR3 covers 16 residues. V was trimmed by 3 bases and J by 0 bases, leaving 11 bases between them. Germline CDR1 is LGHNA and CDR2 is YSLEER. In DNA, the CDR3 is TGCGCCAGCAGCCACCACGGGGGGCCGAACACCGGGGAGCTGTTTTTT. As protein: CASSHHGGPNTGELFF.

This rearrangement joins TRBV30 to TRBJ1-2; the D is unclear. The germline V gene encodes CDR1 GTSNPN and CDR2 SVGIG (reference sequence). V lost 3 bases and J lost 1, with 9 bases in between. The CDR3 contains 13 residues. The CDR3, as DNA: TGTGCCTGGAGACGAGGTGATAACTATGGCTACACCTTC. Its translation: CAWRRGDNYGYTF.

The chain carries TRBV9 and TRBJ2-7, with D possibly being TRBD1 (6 bases). The CDR3 length is 14 residues. Germline loops: CDR1 SGDLS, CDR2 YYNGEE. The V end was cut by 4 bases, the J end by 4 bases, with 15 bases between. CDR3 amino acids: CASSPHPDSYEQYF. CDR3 nucleotides: TGTGCCAGCAGCCCCCACCCGGACAGTTACGAGCAGTACTTC.

This clone was picked up a small number of times. The chain carries TRBV4-1 and TRBJ2-7; D gene ambiguous. Trimming stripped 3 bases from V and 6 bases from J, with 12 bases between. Germline assignment: CDR1 MGHRA and CDR2 YSYEKL. The CDR3 sequence is 13 residues long. The CDR3 DNA reads TGCGCCAGCAGCCAGAATATTTTCTCCGAGCAGTACTTC. Its protein is CASSQNIFSEQYF.

This clone was counted only a few times. The gene calls are TRBV14 and TRBJ2-7; 7 nucleotides match TRBD2. This CDR3 is 15 amino acids long. CDR1 and CDR2 (germline): SGHDN, FVKESK. V was pared by 1 base and J by 4 bases, with 7 bases of the junction left unmatched. In nucleotides, the CDR3 is TGTGCCAGCAGCCAAGGGGCGGGAGAGGGTTACGAGCAGTACTTC. It specifies CASSQGAGEGYEQYF.

The chain carries TRBV9 and TRBJ2-7; no definite D call. With 3 bases removed from V and 4 bases from J, the gap between germline ends came to 11 bases. CDR1 and CDR2 from the germline V gene are SGDLS and YYNGEE. CDR3 size: 13 residues. DNA for the CDR3: TGTGCCAGCAGCGCGCCACCAGCTTACGAGCAGTACTTC. As protein: CASSAPPAYEQYF. Drawing the rest from reference TRBV9 and TRBJ2-7, the complete variable domain is DSGVTQTPKHLITATGQRVTLRCSPRSGDLSVYWYQQSLDQGLQFLIQYYNGEERAKGNILERFSAQQFPDLHSELNLSSLELGDSALYFCASSAPPAYEQYFGPGTRLTVT.

V and J are TRBV19 and TRBJ1-2; no clear D gene. Trimming shortened V by 5 bases and J by 5 bases, and 15 bases separated the two germline ends. Germline V CDR1 and CDR2: LNHDA, SQIVND (reference sequence). The CDR3 length is 14 residues. Here the CDR3 reads CASSEGGGSYGYTF. The CDR3 nucleotides read TGTGCCAGTAGTGAGGGAGGCGGGTCGTATGGCTACACCTTC.

About this clone: A much larger clone differs from this one at a single base, so this may be a read error. V gene TRBV13 combines with J gene TRBJ2-1, with unresolved D. The V end was cut by 1 base, the J end by 7 bases, with 2 bases between. Germline CDR1 is PRHDT and CDR2 is FYEKMQ (reference sequence). The CDR3 extends over 11 amino acids. CDR3 nucleotides: TGTGCCAGCAGCTTAGAGAATGAGCAGTTCTTC. This translates into CASSLENEQFF.

The V and J genes are TRBV18 and TRBJ1-1; 7 nucleotides agree with TRBD1. V shed 2 bases, J shed 4 bases, and the junction held 7 bases outside the gene matches. The CDR3 extends over 15 amino acids. CDR1 KGHSH and CDR2 LQKENI come from the germline V gene. In DNA, the CDR3 is TGTGCCAGCTCACCATACAGGGGACAGAGCACTGAAGCTTTCTTT. Its translation is CASSPYRGQSTEAFF. The complete variable domain, with remaining parts taken from reference TRBV18 and TRBJ1-1, reads NAGVMQNPRHLVRRRGQEARLRCSPMKGHSHVYWYRQLPEEGLKFMVYLQKENIIDESGMPKERFSAEFPKEGPSILRIQQVVRGDSAAYFCASSPYRGQSTEAFFGQGTRLTVV.

The chain couples TRBV28 to TRBJ2-7, with 10 bases identical to TRBD1. The CDR3 loop spans 13 amino acids. Germline loops: CDR1 MDHEN, CDR2 SYDVKM. The junction had 8 bases not matched to a gene; V was cut back by 6 bases and J by 9 bases. CDR3 in DNA: TGTGCCAGCAGCCCTGGACAGGGGGGCGTGCAGTACTTC. Protein product: CASSPGQGGVQYF.

This chain joins TRBV9 and TRBJ2-2; D is unclear. The V end was cut by 0 bases, the J end by 2 bases, with 11 bases between. This CDR3 comprises 16 residues. CDR1 SGDLS and CDR2 YYNGEE come from the germline V gene. The CDR3 nucleotides are TGTGCCAGCAGCGTAGGGGTGGCGGTTAACACCGGGGAGCTGTTTTTT. Its translation is CASSVGVAVNTGELFF.

The V gene is TRBV11-3, the J gene TRBJ2-2; maybe TRBD1 (5 bases). V was trimmed by 0 bases and J by 4 bases, leaving 9 bases between them. The CDR3 sequence is 15 residues long. Germline V gives CDR1 SGHNT, CDR2 YENEEA. The CDR3 spells CASSLDRGPTGELFF. The CDR3 DNA reads TGTGCCAGCAGCTTAGATAGGGGTCCCACCGGGGAGCTGTTTTTT.